This T cell receptor (beta chain) was sequenced during a study of cytomegalovirus exposure and HLA in healthy donors. General study points: Versus the roughly 670-donor mean, an Asian-associated ancestry cluster reportedly showed fewer N-insertions in a later analysis.

Trimming removed 6 bases from V and 5 bases from J, with 16 bases in between. This CDR3 is 14 amino acids long. CDR1 SQVTM and CDR2 ANQGSEA come from the germline V gene. Primers included in the PCR were 60 Vbeta and 13 Jbeta primers. The repertoire was sequenced with immunoSEQ multiplex PCR; TCRdb's copy has only in-frame clones and lacks some. The sample lists 90,000 to 150,000 clones; roughly three quarters were seen once. Remarks on this clone: Antigen specificity is unknown.

The sample taken for sequencing was PBMCs. This sequence was found in a woman aged 40-49 years in good health and CMV-seropositive. V is TRBV29-1 and J is TRBJ1-4; weak D call: TRBD1 (5 bases). CDR3 in DNA: TGCAGCGTGGGCGGGGGGATGGAAAATGAAAAACTGTTTTTT. Translation: CSVGGGMENEKLFF.